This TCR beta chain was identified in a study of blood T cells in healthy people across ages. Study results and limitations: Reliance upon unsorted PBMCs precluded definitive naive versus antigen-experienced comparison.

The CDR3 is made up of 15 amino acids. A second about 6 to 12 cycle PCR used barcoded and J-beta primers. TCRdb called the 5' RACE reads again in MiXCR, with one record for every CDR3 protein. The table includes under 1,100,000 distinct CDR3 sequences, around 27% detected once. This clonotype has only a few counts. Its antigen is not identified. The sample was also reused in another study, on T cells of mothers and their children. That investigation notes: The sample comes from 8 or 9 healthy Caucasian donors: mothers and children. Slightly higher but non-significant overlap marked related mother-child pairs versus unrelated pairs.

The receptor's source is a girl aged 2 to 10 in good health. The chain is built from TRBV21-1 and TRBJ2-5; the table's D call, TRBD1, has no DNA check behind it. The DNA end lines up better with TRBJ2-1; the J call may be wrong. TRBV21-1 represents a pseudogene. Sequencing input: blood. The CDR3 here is CASSNVPGRDNEQFF. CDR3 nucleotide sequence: TGTGCCAGCAGCAACGTCCCAGGGAGAGACAATGAGCAGTTCTTC.